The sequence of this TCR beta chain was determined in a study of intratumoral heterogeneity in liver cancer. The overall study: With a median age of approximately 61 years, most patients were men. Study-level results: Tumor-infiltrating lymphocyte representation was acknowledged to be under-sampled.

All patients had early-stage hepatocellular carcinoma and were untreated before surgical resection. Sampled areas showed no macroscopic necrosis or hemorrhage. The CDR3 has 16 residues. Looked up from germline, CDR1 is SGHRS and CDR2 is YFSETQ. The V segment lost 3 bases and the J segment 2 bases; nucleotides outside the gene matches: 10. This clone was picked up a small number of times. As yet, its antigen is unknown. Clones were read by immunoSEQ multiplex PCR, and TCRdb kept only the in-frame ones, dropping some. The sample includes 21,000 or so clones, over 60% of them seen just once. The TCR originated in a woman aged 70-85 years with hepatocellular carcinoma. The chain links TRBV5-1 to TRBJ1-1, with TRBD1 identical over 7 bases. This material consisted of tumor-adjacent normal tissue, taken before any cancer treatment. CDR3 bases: TGCGCCAGCAGCTACGCTCCAGGGGGGACCAACACTGAAGCTTTCTTT. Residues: CASSYAPGGTNTEAFF.